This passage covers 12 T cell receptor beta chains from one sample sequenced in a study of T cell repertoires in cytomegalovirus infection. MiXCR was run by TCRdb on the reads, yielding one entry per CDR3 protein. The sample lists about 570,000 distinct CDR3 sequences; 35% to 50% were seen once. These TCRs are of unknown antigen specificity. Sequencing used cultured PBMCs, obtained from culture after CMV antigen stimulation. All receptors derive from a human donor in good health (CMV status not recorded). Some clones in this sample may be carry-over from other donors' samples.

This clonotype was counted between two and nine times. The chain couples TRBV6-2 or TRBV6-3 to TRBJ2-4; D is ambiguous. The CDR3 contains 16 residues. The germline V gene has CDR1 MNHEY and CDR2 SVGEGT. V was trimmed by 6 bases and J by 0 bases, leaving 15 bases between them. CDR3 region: CASSPRTLEAKNIQYF. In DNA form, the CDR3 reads TGTGCCAGCAGCCCCCGGACCCTTGAAGCCAAAAACATTCAGTACTTC.

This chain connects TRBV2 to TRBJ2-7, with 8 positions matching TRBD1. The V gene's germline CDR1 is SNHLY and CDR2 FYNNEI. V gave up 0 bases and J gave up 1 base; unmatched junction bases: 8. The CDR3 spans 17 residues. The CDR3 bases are TGTGCCAGCAGTGAAGCGCGTCCAGGGGGCCGATCCTACGAGCAGTACTTC. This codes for CASSEARPGGRSYEQYF.

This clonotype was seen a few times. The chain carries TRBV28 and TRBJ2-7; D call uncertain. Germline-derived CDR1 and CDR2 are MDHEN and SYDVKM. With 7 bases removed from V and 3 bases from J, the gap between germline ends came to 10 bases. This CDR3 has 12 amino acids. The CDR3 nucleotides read TGTGCCAGCACCGAGAGTTTCTACGAGCAGTACTTC. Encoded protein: CASTESFYEQYF.

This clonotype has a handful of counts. The CDR3, as DNA: TGTGCCAGCACCGTCGGGGGTTACACCGGGGAGCTGTTTTTT. Its protein product is CASTVGGYTGELFF. The chain links TRBV7-2 to TRBJ2-2; perhaps TRBD2 as D (6 bases). The CDR3 loop spans 14 amino acids. The V end was cut by 7 bases, the J end by 3 bases, with 12 bases between. Germline loops: CDR1 SGHTA, CDR2 FQGNSA.

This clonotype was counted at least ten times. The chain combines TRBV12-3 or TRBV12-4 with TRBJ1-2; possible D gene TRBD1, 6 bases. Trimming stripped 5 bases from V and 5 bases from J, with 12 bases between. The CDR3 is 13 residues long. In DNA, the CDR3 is TGTGCCAGCAGTCCACAGGGAGGTTATGGCTACACCTTC. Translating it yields CASSPQGGYGYTF.

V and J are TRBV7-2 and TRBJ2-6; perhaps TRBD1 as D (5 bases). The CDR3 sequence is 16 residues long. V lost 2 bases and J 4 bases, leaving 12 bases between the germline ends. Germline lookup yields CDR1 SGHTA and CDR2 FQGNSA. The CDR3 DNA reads TGTGCCAGCAGCTTATCTGGCAGGGCCGGGGCCAACGTCCTGACTTTC. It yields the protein CASSLSGRAGANVLTF. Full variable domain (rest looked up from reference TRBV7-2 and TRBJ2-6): GAGVSQSPSNKVTEKGKDVELRCDPISGHTALYWYRQSLGQGLEFLIYFQGNSAPDKSGLPSDRFSAERTGGSVSTLTIQRTQQEDSAVYLCASSLSGRAGANVLTFGAGSRLTVL.

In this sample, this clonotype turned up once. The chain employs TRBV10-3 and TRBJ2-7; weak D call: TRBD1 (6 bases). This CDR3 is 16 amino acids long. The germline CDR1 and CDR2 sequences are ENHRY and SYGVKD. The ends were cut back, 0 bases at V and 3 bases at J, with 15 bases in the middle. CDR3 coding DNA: TGTGCCATCAGTGAGTCGACCAGGGGTCGTGGCTACGAGCAGTACTTC. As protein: CAISESTRGRGYEQYF.

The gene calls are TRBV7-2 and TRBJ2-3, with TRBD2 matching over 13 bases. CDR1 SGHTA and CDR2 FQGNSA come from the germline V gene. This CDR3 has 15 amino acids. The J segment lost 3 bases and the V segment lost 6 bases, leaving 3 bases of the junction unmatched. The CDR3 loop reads CASRRGLAGTDTQYF. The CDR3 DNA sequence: TGTGCCAGCAGAAGGGGACTAGCGGGGACAGATACGCAGTATTTT.

In nucleotides, the CDR3 is TGTGCCAGCAGCCGTAACACAGGAAAGACGGAGACCCAGTACTTC. Its translation: CASSRNTGKTETQYF. The chain joins TRBV7-2 to TRBJ2-5, with D possibly matching TRBD1 (5 bases). The CDR3 extends over 15 amino acids. Trimming pared 5 bases from V and 5 bases from J, leaving 18 bases between. Germline V gene data show CDR1 as SGHTA and CDR2 as FQGNSA.

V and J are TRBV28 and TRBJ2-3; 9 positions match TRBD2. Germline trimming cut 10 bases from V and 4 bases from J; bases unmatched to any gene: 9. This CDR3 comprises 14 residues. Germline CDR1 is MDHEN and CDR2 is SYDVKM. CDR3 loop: CAIQRGVMADTQYF. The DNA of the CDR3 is TGTGCCATCCAGCGGGGGGTTATGGCAGATACGCAGTATTTT. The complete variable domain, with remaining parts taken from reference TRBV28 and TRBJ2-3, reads DVKVTQSSRYLVKRTGEKVFLECVQDMDHENMFWYRQDPGLGLRLIYFSYDVKMKEKGDIPEGYSVSREKKERFSLILESASTNQTSMYLCAIQRGVMADTQYFGPGTRLTVL.

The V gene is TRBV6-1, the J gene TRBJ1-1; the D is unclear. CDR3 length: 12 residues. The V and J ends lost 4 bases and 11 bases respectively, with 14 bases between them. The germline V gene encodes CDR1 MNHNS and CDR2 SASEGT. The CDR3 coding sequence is TGTGCCAGCAGTGTTTGGTCACAACGGGCTTTCTTT. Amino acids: CASSVWSQRAFF.

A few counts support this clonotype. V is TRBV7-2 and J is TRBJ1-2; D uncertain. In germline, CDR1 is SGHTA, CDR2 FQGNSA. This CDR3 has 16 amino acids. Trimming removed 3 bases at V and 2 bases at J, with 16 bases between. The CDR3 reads CASSLTDRLLNYGYTF. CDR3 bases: TGTGCCAGCAGCTTGACTGATAGGCTCCTAAACTATGGCTACACCTTC. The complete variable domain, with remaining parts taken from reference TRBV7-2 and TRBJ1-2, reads GAGVSQSPSNKVTEKGKDVELRCDPISGHTALYWYRQSLGQGLEFLIYFQGNSAPDKSGLPSDRFSAERTGGSVSTLTIQRTQQEDSAVYLCASSLTDRLLNYGYTFGSGTRLTVV.